The entry below gives a single T cell receptor (beta chain) sequence along with its context. No antigen is known for it. This CDR3 region has 14 residues. In germline, CDR1 is MNHEY, CDR2 SMNVEV (reference sequence). V was shortened by 2 bases and J by 6 bases, with 11 bases between the two germline ends. The entry originates in a study of early T cells in non-severe SARS-CoV-2 infection. Study overall: Whole-blood bulk RNA, unsorted, was sequenced, and chains were unpaired.

Each cDNA molecule carried a unique molecular identifier. Via MiXCR, TCRdb re-called the 5' RACE reads, giving one row per CDR3 protein. In the table there are tens of thousands of distinct CDR3 sequences, roughly 10% of which are singletons. Broader study findings: Reliance on VDJdb matching favored anti-spike CD8 responses; private and CD4 specificities were missed.

This receptor was obtained from an adult who was a healthcare worker with PCR-confirmed SARS-CoV-2 infection or an uninfected control (not recorded which). V is TRBV27 and J is TRBJ1-5; D remains unclear. The material was whole blood, obtained at baseline. CDR3 sequence reads: CASSLRAEGQPQHF. CDR3 nucleotides: TGTGCCAGCAGTTTAAGGGCAGAAGGTCAGCCCCAGCATTTT.